The clone carrying this T cell receptor (beta chain) was detected only a few times. The antigen remains undetermined. This entry is derived from a study of tumor-infiltrating lymphocytes in primary liver carcinoma. On the study more broadly: Regardless of tissue type, samples showed similar yields of roughly 3.5 to 7.5 million productive TCRbeta reads. Findings and caveats of the study: Unsorted bulk processing meant the study did not compare CD4+ and CD8+ repertoires. Whereas tumor region pairs overlapped more, tumor-adjacent and tumor-blood pairs overlapped less.

V gave up 6 bases and J gave up 7 bases; unmatched junction bases: 8. Germline V gives CDR1 MNHNY, CDR2 SVGAGI (reference sequence). The CDR3 covers 14 residues. From 450 to 550 ng total RNA, TCR beta cDNA was generated with a primer in the constant region. A slightly modified ARM-PCR protocol with three nested multiplex PCR rounds produced these TCR beta libraries. The first two PCR rounds used TRBV1-TRBV30 forward primers with a C-beta reverse primer, 9 to 10 cycles each. TCRdb itself ran the multiplex PCR reads through MiXCR, one entry per CDR3 protein. The table records 310,000 or so distinct CDR3 sequences, 50% to 60% of them present only once. Both blood RNA, taken from unsorted whole blood, and germline DNA were extracted.

The specimen was peripheral blood. The chain has TRBV6-6 and TRBJ1-5; 8 bases line up with TRBD1. The sequence was collected from a woman aged 30 to 39 with primary liver carcinoma and hepatitis B virus infection. CDR3 sequence (DNA): TGTGCCAGCAGAAAAGGACAGGGCGTACAGCCCCAGCATTTT. Amino acids: CASRKGQGVQPQHF.